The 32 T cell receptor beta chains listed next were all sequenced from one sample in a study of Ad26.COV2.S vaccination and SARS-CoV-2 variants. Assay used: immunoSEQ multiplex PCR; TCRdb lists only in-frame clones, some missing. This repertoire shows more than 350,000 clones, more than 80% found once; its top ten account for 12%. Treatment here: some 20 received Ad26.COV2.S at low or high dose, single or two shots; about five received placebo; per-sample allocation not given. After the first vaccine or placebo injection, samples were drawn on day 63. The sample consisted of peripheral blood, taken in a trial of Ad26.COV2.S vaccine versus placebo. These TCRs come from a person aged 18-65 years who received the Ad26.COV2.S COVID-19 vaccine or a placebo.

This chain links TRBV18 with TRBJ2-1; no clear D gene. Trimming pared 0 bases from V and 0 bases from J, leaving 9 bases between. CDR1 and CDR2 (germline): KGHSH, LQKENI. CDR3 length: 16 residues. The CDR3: CASSPPGSSSYNEQFF. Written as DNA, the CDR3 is TGTGCCAGCTCACCACCGGGATCTAGCTCCTACAATGAGCAGTTCTTC. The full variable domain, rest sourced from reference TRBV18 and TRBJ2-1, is NAGVMQNPRHLVRRRGQEARLRCSPMKGHSHVYWYRQLPEEGLKFMVYLQKENIIDESGMPKERFSAEFPKEGPSILRIQQVVRGDSAAYFCASSPPGSSSYNEQFFGPGTRLTVL.

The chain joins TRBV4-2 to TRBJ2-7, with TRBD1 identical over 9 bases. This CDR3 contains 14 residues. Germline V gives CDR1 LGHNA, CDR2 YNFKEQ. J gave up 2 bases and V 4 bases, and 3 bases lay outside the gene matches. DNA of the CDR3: TGTGCCAGCAGCCCGGACAGGGGAACCTACGAGCAGTACTTC. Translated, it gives CASSPDRGTYEQYF.

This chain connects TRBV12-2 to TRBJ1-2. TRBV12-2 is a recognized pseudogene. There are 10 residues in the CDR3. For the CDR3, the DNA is TGTGACTCGAGACCCGATGGCTACACCTTC. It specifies CDSRPDGYTF.

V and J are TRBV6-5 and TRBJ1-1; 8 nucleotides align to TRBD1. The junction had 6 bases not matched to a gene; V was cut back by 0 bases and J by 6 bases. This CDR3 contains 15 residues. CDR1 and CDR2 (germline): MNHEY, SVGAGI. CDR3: CASSYSRQGASEAFF. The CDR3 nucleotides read TGTGCCAGCAGTTACTCGAGGCAGGGGGCCTCTGAAGCTTTCTTT.

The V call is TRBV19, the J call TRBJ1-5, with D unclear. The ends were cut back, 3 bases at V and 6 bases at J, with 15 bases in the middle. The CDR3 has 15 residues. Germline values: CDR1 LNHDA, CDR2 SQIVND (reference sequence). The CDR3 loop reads CASSIGVFRLQPQHF. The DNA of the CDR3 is TGTGCCAGTAGTATTGGTGTGTTCCGCCTTCAGCCCCAGCATTTT.

Here the CDR3 DNA reads TGTGCCACCAGGGGACTAGCGGAGTTGGGGGAGACCCAGTACTTC. Its protein product is CATRGLAELGETQYF. The chain is built from TRBV24-1 and TRBJ2-5; 11 nucleotides match TRBD2. This CDR3 has 15 amino acids. Germline assignment: CDR1 KGHDR and CDR2 SFDVKD. The J segment lost 5 bases and the V segment lost 7 bases, leaving 8 bases of the junction unmatched.

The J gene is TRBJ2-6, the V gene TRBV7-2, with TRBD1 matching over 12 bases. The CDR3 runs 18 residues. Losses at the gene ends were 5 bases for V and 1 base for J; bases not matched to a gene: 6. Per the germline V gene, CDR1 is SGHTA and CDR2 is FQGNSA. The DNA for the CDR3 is TGTGCCAGCAGCGAGGGACAGGGGGCGCTTTCTGGGGCCAACGTCCTGACTTTC. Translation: CASSEGQGALSGANVLTF.

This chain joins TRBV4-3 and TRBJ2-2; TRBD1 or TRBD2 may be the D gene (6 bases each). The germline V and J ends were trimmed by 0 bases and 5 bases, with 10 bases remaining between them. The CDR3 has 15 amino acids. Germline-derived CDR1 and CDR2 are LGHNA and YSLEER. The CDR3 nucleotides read TGCGCCAGCAGCCAAGATTGGGGGGCGACCGGGGAGCTGTTTTTT. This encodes CASSQDWGATGELFF.

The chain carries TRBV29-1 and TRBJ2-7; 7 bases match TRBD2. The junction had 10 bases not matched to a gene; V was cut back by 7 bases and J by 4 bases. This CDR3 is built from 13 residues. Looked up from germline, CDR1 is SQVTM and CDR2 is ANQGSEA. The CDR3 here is CSAVPGGSYEQYF. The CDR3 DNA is TGCAGCGCCGTTCCCGGGGGGTCATACGAGCAGTACTTC.

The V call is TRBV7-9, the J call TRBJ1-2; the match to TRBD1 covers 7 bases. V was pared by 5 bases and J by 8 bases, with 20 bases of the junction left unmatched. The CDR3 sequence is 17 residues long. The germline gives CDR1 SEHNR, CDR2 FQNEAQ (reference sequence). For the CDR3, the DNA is TGTGCCAGCAGCCACGGCGGGTTCGGGGCAAGGGGGCGCGGCTACACCTTC. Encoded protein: CASSHGGFGARGRGYTF.

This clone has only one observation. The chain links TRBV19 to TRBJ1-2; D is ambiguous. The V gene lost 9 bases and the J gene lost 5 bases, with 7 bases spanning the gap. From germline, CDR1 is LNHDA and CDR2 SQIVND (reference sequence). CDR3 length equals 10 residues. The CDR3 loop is CASYSYGYTF. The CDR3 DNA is TGTGCCAGCTATTCTTATGGCTACACCTTC.

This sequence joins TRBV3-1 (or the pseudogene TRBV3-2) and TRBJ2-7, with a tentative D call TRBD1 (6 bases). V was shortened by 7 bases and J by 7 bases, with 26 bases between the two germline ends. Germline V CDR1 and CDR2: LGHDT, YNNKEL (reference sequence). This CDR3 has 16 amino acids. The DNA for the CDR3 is TGTGCCAGCACCCCAAGTATAAGGCTGGGGGCGAGAGAGCAGTACTTC. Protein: CASTPSIRLGAREQYF.

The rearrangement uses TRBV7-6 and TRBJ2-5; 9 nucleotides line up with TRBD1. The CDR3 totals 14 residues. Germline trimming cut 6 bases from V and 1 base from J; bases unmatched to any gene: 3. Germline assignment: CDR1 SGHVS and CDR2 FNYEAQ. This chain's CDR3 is CASRQDRGQETQYF. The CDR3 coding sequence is TGTGCCAGCAGACAGGACAGGGGCCAAGAGACCCAGTACTTC.

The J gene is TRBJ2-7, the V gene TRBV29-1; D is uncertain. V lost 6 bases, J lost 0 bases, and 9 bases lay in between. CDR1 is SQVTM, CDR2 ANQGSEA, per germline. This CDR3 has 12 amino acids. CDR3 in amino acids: CSVRLRSYEQYF. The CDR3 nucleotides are TGCAGCGTGCGGTTGCGCTCCTACGAGCAGTACTTC.

CDR3 loop: CATSRVVGAGEFWEQFF. DNA of the CDR3: TGTGCCACCAGCAGAGTCGTCGGAGCGGGAGAATTCTGGGAGCAGTTCTTC. The V call is TRBV15, the J call TRBJ2-1; 8 positions agree with TRBD2. The germline CDR1 and CDR2 sequences are LNHNV and YYDKDF (reference sequence). The CDR3 is 17 amino acids. The ends lost 1 base at V and 10 bases at J; junction bases unmatched: 15.

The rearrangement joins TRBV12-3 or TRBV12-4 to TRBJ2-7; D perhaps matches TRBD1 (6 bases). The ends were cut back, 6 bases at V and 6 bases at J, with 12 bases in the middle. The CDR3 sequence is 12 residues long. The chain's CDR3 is CASSLQGIEQYF. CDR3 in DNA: TGTGCCAGCAGCCTACAGGGTATCGAGCAGTACTTC.

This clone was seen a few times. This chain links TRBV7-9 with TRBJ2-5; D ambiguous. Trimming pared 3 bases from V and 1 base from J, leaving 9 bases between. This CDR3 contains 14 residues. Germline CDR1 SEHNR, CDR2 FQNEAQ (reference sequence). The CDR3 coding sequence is TGTGCCAGCAGCTTTCTCTCTCCCCAAGAGACCCAGTACTTC. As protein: CASSFLSPQETQYF.

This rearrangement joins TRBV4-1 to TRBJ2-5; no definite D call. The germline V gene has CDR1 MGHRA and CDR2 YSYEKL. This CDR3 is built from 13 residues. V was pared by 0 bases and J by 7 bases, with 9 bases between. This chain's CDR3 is CASSQEALGTQYF. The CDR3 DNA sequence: TGCGCCAGCAGCCAAGAGGCCCTGGGGACCCAGTACTTC.

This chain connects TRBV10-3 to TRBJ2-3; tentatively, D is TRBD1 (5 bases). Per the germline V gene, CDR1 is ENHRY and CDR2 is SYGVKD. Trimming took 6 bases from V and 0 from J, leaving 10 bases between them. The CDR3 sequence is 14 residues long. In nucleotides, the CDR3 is TGTGCCATCAGCTCAGGGATTAGCACAGATACGCAGTATTTT. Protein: CAISSGISTDTQYF.

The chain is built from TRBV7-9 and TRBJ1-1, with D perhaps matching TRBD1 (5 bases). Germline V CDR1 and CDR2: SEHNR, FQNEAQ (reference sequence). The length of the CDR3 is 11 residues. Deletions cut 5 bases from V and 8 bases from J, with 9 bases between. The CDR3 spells CASSPGPEAFF. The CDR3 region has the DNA TGTGCCAGCAGCCCGGGGCCCGAAGCTTTCTTT.

This chain's CDR3 is CAISVGQGSYEQYF. CDR3 nucleotides: TGTGCCATCAGTGTCGGGCAGGGCTCCTACGAGCAGTACTTC. This chain connects TRBV10-3 to TRBJ2-7; weak D call: TRBD1 (5 bases). CDR3 length: 14 amino acids. V lost 4 bases and J lost 0, with 10 bases in between. Germline V lookup: CDR1 ENHRY, CDR2 SYGVKD.

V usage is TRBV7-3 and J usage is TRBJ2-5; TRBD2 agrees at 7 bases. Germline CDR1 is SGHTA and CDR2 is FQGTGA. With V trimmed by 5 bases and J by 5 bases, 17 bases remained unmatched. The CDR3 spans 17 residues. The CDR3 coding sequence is TGTGCCAGCAGCCCCGTTGGCCCTCGAACGGGAGGCGAGACCCAGTACTTC. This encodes CASSPVGPRTGGETQYF.

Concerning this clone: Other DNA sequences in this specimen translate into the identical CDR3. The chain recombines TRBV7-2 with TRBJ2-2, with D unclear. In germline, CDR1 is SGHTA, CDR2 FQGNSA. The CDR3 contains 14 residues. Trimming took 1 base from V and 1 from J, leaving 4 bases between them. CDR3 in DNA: TGTGCCAGCAGCTTAGTAGAGAACACCGGGGAGCTGTTTTTT. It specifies CASSLVENTGELFF.

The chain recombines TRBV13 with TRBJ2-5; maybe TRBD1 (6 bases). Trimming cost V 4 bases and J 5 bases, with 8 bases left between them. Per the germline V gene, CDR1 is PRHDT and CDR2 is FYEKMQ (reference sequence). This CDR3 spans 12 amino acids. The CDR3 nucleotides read TGTGCCAGCAGCTCCACAGGGGAGACCCAGTACTTC. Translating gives CASSSTGETQYF.

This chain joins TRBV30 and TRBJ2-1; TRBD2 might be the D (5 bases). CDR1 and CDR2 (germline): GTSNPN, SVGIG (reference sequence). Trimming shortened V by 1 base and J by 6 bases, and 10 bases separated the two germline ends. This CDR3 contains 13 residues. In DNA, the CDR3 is TGTGCCTGGAGTGGGCTAGCTTCCAATGAGCAGTTCTTC. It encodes CAWSGLASNEQFF.

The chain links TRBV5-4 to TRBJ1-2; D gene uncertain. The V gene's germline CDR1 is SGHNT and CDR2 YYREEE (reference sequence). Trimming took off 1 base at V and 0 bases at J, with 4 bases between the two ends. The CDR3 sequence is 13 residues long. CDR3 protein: CASSLRANYGYTF. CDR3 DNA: TGTGCCAGCAGCTTGAGGGCTAACTATGGCTACACCTTC.

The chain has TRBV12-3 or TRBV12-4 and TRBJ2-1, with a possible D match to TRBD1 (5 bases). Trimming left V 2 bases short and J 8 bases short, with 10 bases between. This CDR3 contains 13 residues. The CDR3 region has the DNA TGTGCCAGCAGTTTATCTCAGGGCCATGAGCAGTTCTTC. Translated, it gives CASSLSQGHEQFF.

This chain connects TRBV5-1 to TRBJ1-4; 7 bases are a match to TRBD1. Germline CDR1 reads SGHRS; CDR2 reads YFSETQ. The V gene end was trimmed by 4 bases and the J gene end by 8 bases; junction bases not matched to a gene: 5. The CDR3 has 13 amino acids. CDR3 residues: CASSKGAEEKLFF. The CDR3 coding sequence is TGCGCCAGCAGCAAGGGGGCGGAAGAAAAACTGTTTTTT.

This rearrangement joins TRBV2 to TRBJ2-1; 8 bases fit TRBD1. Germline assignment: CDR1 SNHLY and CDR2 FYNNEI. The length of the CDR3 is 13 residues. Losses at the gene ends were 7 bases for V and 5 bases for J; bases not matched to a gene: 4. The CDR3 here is CASTSTGDNEQFF. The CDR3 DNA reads TGTGCCAGCACTTCGACAGGGGACAATGAGCAGTTCTTC.

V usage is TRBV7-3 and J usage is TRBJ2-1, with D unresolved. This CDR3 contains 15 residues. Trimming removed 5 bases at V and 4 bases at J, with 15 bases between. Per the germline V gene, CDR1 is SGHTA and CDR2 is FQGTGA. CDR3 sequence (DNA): TGTGCCAGCAGCCCCCTTGACCAACCTTACAATGAGCAGTTCTTC. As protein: CASSPLDQPYNEQFF.

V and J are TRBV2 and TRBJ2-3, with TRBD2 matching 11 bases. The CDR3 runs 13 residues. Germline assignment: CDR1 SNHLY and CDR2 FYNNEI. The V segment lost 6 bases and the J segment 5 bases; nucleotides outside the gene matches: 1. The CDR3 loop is CASRGLAGDTQYF. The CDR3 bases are TGTGCCAGCAGAGGACTAGCGGGAGATACGCAGTATTTT.

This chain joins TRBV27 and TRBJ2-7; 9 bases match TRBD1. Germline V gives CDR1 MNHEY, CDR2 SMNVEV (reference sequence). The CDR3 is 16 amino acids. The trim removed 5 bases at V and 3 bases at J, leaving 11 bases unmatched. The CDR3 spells CASSMSGTGFIYEQYF. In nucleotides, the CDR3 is TGTGCCAGCAGTATGTCCGGGACAGGGTTCATCTACGAGCAGTACTTC.